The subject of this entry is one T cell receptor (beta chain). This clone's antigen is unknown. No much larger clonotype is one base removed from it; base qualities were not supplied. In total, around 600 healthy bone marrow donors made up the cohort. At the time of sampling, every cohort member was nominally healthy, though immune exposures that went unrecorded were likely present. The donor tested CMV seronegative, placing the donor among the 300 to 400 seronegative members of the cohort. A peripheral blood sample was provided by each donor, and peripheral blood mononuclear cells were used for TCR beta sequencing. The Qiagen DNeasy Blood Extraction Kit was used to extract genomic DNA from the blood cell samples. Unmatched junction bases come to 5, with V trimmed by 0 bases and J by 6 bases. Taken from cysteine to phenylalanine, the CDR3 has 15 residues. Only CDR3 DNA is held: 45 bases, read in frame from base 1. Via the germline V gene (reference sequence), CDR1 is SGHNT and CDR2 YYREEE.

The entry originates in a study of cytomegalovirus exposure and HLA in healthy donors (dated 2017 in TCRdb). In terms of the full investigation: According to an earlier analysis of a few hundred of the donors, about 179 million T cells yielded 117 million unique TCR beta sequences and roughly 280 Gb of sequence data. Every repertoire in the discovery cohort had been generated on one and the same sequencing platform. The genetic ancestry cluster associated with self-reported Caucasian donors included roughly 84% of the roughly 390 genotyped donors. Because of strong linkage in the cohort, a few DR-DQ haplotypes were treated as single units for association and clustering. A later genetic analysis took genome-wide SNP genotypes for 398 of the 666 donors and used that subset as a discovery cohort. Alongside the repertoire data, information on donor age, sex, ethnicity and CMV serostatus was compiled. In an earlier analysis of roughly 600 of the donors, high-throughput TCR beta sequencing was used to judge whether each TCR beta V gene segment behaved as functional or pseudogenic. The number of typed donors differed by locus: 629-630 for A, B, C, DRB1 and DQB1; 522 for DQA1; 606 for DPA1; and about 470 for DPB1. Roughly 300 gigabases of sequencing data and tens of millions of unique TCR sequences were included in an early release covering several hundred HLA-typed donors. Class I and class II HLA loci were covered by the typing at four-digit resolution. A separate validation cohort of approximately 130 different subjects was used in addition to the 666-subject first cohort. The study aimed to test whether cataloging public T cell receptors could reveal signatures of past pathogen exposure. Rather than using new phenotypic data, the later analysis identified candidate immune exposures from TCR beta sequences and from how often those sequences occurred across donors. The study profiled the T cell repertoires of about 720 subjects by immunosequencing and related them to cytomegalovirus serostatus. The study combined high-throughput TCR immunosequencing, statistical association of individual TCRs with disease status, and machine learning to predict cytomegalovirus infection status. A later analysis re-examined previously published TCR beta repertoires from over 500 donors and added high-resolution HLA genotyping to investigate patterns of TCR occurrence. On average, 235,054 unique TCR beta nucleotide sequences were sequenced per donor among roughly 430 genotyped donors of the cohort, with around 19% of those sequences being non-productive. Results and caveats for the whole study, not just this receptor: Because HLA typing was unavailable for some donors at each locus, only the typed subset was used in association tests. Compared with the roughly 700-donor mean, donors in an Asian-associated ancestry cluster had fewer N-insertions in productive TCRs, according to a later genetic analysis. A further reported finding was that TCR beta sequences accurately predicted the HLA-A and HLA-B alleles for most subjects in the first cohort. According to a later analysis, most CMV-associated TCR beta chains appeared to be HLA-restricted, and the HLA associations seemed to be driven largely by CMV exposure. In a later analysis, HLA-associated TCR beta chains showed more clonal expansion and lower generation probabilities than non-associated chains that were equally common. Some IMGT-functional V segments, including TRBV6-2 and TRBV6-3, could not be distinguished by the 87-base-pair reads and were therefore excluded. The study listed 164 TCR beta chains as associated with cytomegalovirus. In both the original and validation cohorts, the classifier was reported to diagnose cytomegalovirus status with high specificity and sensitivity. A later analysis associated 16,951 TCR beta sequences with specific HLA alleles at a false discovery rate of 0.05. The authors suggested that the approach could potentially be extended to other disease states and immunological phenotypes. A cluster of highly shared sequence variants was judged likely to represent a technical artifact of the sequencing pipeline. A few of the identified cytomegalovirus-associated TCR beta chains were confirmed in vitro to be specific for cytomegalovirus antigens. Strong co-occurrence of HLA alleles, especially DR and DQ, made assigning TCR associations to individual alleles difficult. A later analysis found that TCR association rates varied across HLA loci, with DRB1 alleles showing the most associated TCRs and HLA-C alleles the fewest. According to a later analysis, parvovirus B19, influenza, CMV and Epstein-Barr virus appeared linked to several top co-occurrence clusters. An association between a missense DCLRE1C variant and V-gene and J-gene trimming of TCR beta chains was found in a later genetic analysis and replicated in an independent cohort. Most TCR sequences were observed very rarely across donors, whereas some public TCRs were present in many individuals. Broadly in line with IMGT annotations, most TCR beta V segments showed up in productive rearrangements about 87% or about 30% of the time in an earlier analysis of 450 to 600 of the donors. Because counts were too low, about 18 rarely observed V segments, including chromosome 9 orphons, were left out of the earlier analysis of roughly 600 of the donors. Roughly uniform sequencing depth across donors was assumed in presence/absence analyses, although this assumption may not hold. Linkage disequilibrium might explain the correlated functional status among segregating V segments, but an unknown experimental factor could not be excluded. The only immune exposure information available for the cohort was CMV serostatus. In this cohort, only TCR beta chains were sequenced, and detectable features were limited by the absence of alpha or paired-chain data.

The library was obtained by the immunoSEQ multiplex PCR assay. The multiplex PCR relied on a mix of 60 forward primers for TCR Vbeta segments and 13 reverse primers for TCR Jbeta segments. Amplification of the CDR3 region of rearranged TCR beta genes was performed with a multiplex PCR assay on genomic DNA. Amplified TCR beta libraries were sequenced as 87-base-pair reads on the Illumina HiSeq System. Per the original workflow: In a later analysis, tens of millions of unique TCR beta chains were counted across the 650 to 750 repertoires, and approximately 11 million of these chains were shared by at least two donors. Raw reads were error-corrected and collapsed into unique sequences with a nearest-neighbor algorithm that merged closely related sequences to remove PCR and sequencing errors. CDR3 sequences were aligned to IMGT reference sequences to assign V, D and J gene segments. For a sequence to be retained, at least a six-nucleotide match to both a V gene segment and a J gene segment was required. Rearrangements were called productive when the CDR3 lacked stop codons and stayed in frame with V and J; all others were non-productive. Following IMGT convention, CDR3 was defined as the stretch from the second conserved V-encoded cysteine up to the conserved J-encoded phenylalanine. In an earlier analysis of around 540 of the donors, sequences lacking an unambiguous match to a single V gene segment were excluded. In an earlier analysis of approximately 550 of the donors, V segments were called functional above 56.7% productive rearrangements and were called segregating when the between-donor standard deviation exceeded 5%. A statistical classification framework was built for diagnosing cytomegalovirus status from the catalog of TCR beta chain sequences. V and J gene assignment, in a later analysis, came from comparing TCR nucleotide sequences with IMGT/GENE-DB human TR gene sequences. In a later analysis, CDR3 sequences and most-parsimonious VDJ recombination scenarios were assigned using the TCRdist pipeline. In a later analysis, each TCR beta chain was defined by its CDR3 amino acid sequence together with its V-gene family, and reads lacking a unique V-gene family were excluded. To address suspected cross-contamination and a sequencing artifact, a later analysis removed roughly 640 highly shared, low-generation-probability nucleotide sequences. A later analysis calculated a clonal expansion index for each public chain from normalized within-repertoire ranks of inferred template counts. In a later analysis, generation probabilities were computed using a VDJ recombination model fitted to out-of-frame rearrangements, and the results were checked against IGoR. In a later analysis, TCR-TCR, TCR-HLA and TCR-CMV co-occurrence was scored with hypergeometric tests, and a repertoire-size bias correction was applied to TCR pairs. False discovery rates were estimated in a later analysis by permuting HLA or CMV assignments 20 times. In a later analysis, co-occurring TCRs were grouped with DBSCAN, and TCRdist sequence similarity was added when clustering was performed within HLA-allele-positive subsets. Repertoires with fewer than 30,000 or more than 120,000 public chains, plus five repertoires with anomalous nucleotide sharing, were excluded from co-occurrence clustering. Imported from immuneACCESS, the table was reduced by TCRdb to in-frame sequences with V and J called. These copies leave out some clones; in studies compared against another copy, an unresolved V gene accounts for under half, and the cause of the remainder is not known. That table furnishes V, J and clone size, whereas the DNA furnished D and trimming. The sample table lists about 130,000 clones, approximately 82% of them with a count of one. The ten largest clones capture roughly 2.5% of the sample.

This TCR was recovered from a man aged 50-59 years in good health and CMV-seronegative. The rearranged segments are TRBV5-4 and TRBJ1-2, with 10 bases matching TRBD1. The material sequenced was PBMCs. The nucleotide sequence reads TGTGCCAGCAGCTTGGGAGACAGGGGGCGGGATGGCTACACCTTC. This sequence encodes CASSLGDRGRDGYTF.